The text below deals with one T cell receptor beta chain. In the original processing: Reference gene primer amplification gave nucleated cell count estimates. Assay used: immunoSEQ multiplex PCR; TCRdb lists only in-frame clones, some missing. From that table come the V and J calls and clone size; the DNA was used to work out D and trimming. The sample includes roughly 150,000 clones, roughly nine tenths of them seen just once. The sample belongs to a study of blood T cell repertoires in COVID-19. For the study at large: Spain, Italy and the United States supplied samples that represented acute and convalescent COVID-19. T cells, B-cell-depleted T cells, or PBMCs supplied cDNA or gDNA.

CDR1 is ENHRY and CDR2 is SYGVKD in the germline V gene. The V and J ends lost 4 bases and 5 bases respectively, with 14 bases between them. This CDR3 comprises 14 residues. The Seattle patients, enrolled during active infection, were followed longitudinally. The specimen was peripheral blood. V gene TRBV10-3 combines with J gene TRBJ2-5; D may be TRBD1 (6 bases). The source of this sequence is a young man with COVID-19, enrolled during active disease. The CDR3 loop reads CAISVSQGPETQYF. CDR3 bases: TGTGCCATCAGTGTAAGTCAGGGGCCGGAGACCCAGTACTTC.